The T cell receptor beta chain described here comes from a study of regulatory T cells in long-lasting Graves disease. Trimming cost V 2 bases and J 2 bases; bases outside gene matches: 7. The germline CDR1 and CDR2 sequences are GTSNPN and SVGIG (reference sequence). The CDR3 is 18 residues long. The time point: newly diagnosed GD, antithyroid drugs for less than 3 months. PBMC RNA was the source of the TCR library. This clonotype was found many times. Construction of TCR beta libraries relied on iRepertoire HTBI primers and on Arm-PCR targeting CDR3 regions. TCRdb independently ran MiXCR on the multiplex PCR reads; one entry per CDR3 protein. The sample carries 350,000 to 500,000 distinct CDR3 sequences, about 15% recorded once. A further study also used this sample, focusing on T cells in Graves' hyperthyroidism and ophthalmopathy. From that study: TCR CDR3 regions were first amplified by RT-PCR with HTBI primers.

The starting material was peripheral blood mononuclear cells (PBMCs), obtained at new diagnosis, from a patient treated with antithyroid drugs. The clonotype comes from a woman between 45 and 65 years old with Graves disease. The chain recombines TRBV30 with TRBJ2-1; 15 nucleotides match TRBD2. The CDR3 spells CAWSSGTSGRRAYNEQFF. The DNA of the CDR3 is TGTGCCTGGAGTTCCGGGACTAGCGGGAGGAGGGCCTACAATGAGCAGTTCTTC.